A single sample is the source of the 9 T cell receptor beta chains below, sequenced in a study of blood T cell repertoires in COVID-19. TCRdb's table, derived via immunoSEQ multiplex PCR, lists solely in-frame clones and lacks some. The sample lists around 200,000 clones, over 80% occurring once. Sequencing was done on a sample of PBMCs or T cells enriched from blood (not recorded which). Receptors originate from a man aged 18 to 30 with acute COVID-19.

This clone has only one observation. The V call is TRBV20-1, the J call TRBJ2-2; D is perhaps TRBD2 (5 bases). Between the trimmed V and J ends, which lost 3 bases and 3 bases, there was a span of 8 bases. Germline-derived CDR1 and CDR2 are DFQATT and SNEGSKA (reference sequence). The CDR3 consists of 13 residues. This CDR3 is CSASSEYTGELFF. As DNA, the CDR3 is TGCAGTGCTAGTAGCGAGTACACCGGGGAGCTGTTTTTT.

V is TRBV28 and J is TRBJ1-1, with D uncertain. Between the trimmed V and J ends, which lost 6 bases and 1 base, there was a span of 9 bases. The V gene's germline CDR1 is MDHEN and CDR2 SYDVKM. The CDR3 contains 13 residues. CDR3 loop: CASSPTENTEAFF. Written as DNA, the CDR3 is TGTGCCAGCAGCCCAACAGAGAACACTGAAGCTTTCTTT.

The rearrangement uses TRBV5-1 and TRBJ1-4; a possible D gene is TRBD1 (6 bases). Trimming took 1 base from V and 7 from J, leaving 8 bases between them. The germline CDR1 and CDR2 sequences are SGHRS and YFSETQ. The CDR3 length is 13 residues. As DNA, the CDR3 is TGCGCCAGCAGCTTGACAGGGACTGAAAAACTGTTTTTT. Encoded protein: CASSLTGTEKLFF.

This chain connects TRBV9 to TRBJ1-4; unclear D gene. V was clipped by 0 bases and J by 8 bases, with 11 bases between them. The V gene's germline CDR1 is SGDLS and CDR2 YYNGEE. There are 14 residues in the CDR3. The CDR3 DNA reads TGTGCCAGCAGCGTAGGGCGAGGGTTGGAAAAACTGTTTTTT. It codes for CASSVGRGLEKLFF.

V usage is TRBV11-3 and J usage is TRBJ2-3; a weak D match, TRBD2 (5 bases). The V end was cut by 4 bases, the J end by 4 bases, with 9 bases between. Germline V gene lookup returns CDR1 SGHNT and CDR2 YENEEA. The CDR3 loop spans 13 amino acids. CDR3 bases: TGTGCCAGCAGCTCCGGACTTTCAGATACGCAGTATTTT. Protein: CASSSGLSDTQYF. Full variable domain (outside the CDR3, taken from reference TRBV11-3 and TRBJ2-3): EAGVVQSPRYKIIEKKQPVAFWCNPISGHNTLYWYLQNLGQGPELLIRYENEEAVDDSQLPKDRFSAERLKGVDSTLKIQPAELGDSAVYLCASSSGLSDTQYFGPGTRLTVL.

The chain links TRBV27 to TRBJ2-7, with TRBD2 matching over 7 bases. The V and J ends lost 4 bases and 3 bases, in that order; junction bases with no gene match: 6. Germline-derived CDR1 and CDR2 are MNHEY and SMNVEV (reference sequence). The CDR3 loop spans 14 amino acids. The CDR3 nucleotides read TGTGCCAGCAGTTGGGAGGGGAAGCGCTACGAGCAGTACTTC. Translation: CASSWEGKRYEQYF.

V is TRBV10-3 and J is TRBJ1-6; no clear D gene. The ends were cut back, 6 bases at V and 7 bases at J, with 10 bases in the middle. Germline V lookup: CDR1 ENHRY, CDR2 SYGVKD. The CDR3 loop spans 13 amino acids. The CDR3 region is CAIRGEMNSPLHF. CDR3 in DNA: TGTGCCATCAGGGGAGAGATGAATTCACCCCTCCACTTT.

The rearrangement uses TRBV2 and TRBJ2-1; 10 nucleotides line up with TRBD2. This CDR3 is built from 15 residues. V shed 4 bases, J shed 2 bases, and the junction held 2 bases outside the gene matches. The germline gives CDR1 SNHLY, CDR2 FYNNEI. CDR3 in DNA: TGTGCCAGCAGTGGGGGACTAGCGACCTACAATGAGCAGTTCTTC. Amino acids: CASSGGLATYNEQFF. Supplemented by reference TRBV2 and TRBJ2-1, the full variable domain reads EPEVTQTPSHQVTQMGQEVILRCVPISNHLYFYWYRQILGQKVEFLVSFYNNEISEKSEIFDDQFSVERPDGSNFTLKIRSTKLEDSAMYFCASSGGLATYNEQFFGPGTRLTVL.

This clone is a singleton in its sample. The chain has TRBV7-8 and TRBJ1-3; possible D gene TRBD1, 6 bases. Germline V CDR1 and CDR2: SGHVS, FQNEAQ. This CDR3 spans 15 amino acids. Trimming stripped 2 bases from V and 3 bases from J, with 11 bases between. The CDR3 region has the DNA TGTGCCAGCAGCTTACAGGGGTTAATTGGAAACACCATATATTTT. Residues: CASSLQGLIGNTIYF.